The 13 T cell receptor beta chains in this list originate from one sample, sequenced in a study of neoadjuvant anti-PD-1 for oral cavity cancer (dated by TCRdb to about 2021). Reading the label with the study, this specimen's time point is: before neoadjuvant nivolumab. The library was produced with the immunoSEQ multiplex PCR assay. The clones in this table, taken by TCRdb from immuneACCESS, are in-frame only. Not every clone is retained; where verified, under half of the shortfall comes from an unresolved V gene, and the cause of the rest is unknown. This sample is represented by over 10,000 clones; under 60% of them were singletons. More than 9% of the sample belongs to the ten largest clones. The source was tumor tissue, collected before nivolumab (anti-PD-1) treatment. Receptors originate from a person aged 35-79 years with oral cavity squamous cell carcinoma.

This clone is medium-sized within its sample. The CDR3 sequence: CASSLGTGTGELFF. The CDR3 coding sequence is TGTGCCAGCAGCTTGGGGACAGGGACCGGGGAGCTGTTTTTT. The chain joins TRBV11-2 to TRBJ2-2, with TRBD1 identical over 9 bases. This CDR3 has 14 residues. CDR1 and CDR2 (germline): SGHAT, FQNNGV. With V trimmed by 3 bases and J by 5 bases, 1 base remained unmatched.

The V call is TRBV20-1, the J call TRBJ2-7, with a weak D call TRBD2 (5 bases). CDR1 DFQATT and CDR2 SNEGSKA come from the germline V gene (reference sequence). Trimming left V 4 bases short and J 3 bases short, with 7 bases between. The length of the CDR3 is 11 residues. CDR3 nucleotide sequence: TGCAGTGCTAACGGACTCTACGAGCAGTACTTC. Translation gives CSANGLYEQYF.

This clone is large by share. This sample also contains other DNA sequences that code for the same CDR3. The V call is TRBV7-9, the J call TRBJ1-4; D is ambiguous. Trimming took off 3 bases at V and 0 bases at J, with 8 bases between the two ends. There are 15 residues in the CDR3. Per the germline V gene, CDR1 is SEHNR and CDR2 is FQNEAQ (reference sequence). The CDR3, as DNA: TGTGCCAGCAGCTTCCCCTCAACAACTAATGAAAAACTGTTTTTT. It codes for CASSFPSTTNEKLFF.

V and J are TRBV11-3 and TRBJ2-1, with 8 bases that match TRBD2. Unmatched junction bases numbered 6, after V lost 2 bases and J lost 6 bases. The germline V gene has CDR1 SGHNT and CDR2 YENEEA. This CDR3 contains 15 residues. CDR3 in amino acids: CASSLSGSYSNEQFF. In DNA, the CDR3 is TGTGCCAGCAGCTTAAGCGGGAGTTATTCCAATGAGCAGTTCTTC.

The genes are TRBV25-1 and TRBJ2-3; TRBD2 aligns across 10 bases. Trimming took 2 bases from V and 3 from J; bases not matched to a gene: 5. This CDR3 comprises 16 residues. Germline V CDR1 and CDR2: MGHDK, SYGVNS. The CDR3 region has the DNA TGTGCCAGCAGTGAAAACCTAGCGGGGGCTACAGATACGCAGTATTTT. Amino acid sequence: CASSENLAGATDTQYF.

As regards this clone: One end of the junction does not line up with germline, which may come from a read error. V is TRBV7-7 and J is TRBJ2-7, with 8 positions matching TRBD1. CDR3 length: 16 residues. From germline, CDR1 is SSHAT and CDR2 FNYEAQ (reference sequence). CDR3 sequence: CASTKEDVTGAYEQYF. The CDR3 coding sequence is TGTGCTAGCACCAAGGAGGACGTGACAGGGGCCTACGAGCAGTACTTC.

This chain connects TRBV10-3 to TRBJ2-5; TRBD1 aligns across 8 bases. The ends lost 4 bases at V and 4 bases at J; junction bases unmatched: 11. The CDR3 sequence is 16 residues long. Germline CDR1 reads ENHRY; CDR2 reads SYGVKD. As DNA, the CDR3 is TGTGCCATCAGTGGGGTGTCTCAGGGGGCGGGAGAGACCCAGTACTTC. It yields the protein CAISGVSQGAGETQYF.

CDR3 in amino acids: CATSSASSGNTEAFF. The CDR3 DNA reads TGTGCCACCAGCAGTGCATCTTCAGGGAACACTGAAGCTTTCTTT. The chain has TRBV15 and TRBJ1-1; D gene unclear. The CDR3 consists of 15 residues. CDR1 LNHNV and CDR2 YYDKDF come from the germline V gene (reference sequence). V lost 3 bases and J lost 1, with 12 bases in between.

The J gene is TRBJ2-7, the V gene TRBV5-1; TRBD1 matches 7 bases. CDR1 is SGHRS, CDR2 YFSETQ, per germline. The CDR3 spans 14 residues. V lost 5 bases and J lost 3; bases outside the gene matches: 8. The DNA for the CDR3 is TGCGCCAGCAGTAGAGGACAGGAAAACTACGAGCAGTACTTC. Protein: CASSRGQENYEQYF.

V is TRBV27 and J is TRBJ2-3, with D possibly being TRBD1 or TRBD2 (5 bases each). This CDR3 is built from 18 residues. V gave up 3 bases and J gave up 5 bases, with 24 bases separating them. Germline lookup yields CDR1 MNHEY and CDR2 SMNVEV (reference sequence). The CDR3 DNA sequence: TGTGCCAGCAGTTTTAGTCTCCCCCAGGCAGGGAGACAAGATACGCAGTATTTT. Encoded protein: CASSFSLPQAGRQDTQYF.

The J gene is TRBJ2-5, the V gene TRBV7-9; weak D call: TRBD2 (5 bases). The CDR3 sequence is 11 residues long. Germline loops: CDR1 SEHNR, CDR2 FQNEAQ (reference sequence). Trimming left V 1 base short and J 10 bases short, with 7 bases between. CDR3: CASSLGAGQYF. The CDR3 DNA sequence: TGTGCCAGCAGCTTAGGGGCGGGCCAGTACTTC. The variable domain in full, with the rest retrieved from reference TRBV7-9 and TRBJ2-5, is DTGVSQNPRHKITKRGQNVTFRCDPISEHNRLYWYRQTLGQGPEFLTYFQNEAQLEKSRLLSDRFSAERPKGSFSTLEIQRTEQGDSAMYLCASSLGAGQYFGPGTRLLVL.

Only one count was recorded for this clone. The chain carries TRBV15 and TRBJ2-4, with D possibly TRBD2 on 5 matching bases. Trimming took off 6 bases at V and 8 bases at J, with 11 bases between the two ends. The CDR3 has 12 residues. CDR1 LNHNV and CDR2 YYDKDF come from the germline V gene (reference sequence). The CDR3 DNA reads TGTGCCACCAGAGATCGGGGTGACATTCAGTACTTC. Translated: CATRDRGDIQYF.

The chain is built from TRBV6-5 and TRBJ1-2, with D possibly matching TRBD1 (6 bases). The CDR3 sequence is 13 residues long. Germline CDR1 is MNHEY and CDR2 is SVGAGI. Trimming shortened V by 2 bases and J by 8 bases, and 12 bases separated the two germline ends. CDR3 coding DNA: TGTGCCAGCAGTTACCAGGGGCTTGGGGGCTACACCTTC. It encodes CASSYQGLGGYTF.